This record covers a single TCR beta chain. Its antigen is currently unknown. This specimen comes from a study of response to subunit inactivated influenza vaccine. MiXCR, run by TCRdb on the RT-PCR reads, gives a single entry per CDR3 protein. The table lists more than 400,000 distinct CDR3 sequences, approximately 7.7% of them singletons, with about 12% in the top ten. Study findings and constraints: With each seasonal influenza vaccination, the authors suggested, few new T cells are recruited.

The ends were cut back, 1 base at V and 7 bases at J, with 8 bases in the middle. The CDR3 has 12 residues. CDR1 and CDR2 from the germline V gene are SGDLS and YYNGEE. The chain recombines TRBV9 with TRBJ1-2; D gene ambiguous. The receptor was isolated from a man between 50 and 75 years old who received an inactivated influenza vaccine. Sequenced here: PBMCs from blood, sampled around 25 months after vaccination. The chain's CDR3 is CASSVNGRGYTF. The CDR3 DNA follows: TGTGCCAGCAGCGTAAATGGCCGTGGCTACACCTTC.